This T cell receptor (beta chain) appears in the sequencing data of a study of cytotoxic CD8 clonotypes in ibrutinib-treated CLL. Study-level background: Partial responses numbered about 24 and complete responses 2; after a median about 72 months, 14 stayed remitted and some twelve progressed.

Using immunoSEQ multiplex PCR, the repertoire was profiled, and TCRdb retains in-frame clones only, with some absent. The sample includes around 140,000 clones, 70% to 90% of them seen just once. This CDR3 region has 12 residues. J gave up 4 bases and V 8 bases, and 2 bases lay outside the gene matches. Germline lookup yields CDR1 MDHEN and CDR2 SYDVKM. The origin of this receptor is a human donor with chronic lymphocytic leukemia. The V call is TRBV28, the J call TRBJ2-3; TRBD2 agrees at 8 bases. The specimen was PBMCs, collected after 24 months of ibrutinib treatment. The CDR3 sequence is CASSGGADTQYF. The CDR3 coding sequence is TGTGCCAGCTCCGGGGGGGCAGATACGCAGTATTTT.